The 28 T cell receptor beta chains presented below share a single source sample, sequenced in a study of early T cells in non-severe SARS-CoV-2 infection. One entry per CDR3 protein, called by TCRdb with MiXCR from the 5' RACE reads. The sample carries tens of thousands of distinct CDR3 sequences, around 4.3% recorded once. The specimen was whole blood. These receptors all stem from an adult who was a healthcare worker with PCR-confirmed SARS-CoV-2 infection or an uninfected control (not recorded which).

This clonotype was seen many times. This chain links TRBV7-6 with TRBJ2-5; TRBD2 might be the D (5 bases). There are 16 residues in the CDR3. Trimming took off 0 bases at V and 5 bases at J, with 16 bases between the two ends. Germline V gene data show CDR1 as SGHVS and CDR2 as FNYEAQ. The CDR3 DNA is TGTGCCAGCAGCTTAGCTCAACAGCGGCGCCGGGAGACCCAGTACTTC. It translates to CASSLAQQRRRETQYF.

The V and J genes are TRBV15 and TRBJ2-3, with D possibly TRBD2 on 6 matching bases. The CDR3 is made up of 18 amino acids. Germline V lookup: CDR1 LNHNV, CDR2 YYDKDF (reference sequence). V dropped 3 bases and J dropped 3 bases, with 22 bases sitting between them. CDR3 amino acids: CATSRKYGSWRGTDTQYF. As DNA, the CDR3 is TGTGCCACCAGCAGGAAGTACGGCTCGTGGAGGGGAACAGATACGCAGTATTTT.

This clonotype was seen at least ten times. The chain employs TRBV6-6 and TRBJ2-5; D assignment may be TRBD1 or TRBD2 (5 bases each). The CDR3 sequence is 19 residues long. The V gene lost 2 bases and the J gene lost 4 bases, with 26 bases spanning the gap. Germline CDR1 reads MNHNY; CDR2 reads SVGAGI (reference sequence). The CDR3 sequence is CASSYLGLGMRGRGETQYF. CDR3 bases: TGTGCCAGCAGTTACCTGGGTCTTGGCATGAGGGGACGGGGAGAGACCCAGTACTTC.

This clonotype was counted many times. V and J are TRBV20-1 and TRBJ2-1, with D possibly matching TRBD2 (5 bases). CDR3 length: 15 amino acids. Looked up from germline, CDR1 is DFQATT and CDR2 is SNEGSKA (reference sequence). V lost 4 bases, J lost 3 bases, and 16 bases lay in between. This CDR3 is CSAMHVASFYNEQFF. DNA of the CDR3: TGCAGTGCTATGCATGTGGCTAGCTTCTACAATGAGCAGTTCTTC.

The chain is built from TRBV4-3 and TRBJ2-1; no clear D. Per germline, CDR1 LGHNA and CDR2 YSLEER. The V end was cut by 3 bases, the J end by 6 bases, with 9 bases between. The CDR3 is made up of 13 amino acids. DNA for the CDR3: TGCGCCAGCAGCCATCAATACTCCAATGAGCAGTTCTTC. It translates to CASSHQYSNEQFF.

In its sample, this clonotype was seen a few times. This chain links TRBV6-5 with TRBJ2-7; 9 positions match TRBD2. Germline V gene data show CDR1 as MNHEY and CDR2 as SVGAGI. Trimming removed 5 bases from V and 6 bases from J; junction bases left unmatched: 8. This CDR3 is built from 14 residues. CDR3 sequence: CASSLYSGSGEQYF. The CDR3 DNA reads as TGTGCCAGCAGTCTCTATAGCGGGAGCGGCGAGCAGTACTTC.

This clonotype was seen repeatedly, ten times or more. This sequence joins TRBV29-1 and TRBJ1-1; D not certain. The CDR3 totals 14 residues. Germline V lookup: CDR1 SQVTM, CDR2 ANQGSEA. V was trimmed by 4 bases and J by 4 bases, leaving 16 bases between them. CDR3 sequence: CSVVLREGGTEAFF. In nucleotides, the CDR3 is TGCAGCGTTGTATTACGGGAAGGAGGCACTGAAGCTTTCTTT.

This clonotype was seen at least ten times. This sequence joins TRBV7-2 and TRBJ2-3; D may correspond to TRBD1 or TRBD2 (5 bases each). CDR3 length equals 14 residues. Germline CDR1 and CDR2: SGHTA and FQGNSA. Trimming removed 3 bases at V and 5 bases at J, with 12 bases between. The CDR3 here is CASSFDRGRDTQYF. CDR3 DNA: TGTGCCAGCAGCTTTGACAGAGGGAGAGATACGCAGTATTTT.

This clonotype appeared many times. The genes are TRBV14 and TRBJ1-1; D may be TRBD1 (5 bases). V was cut by 1 base and J by 2 bases, with 17 bases left in between. This CDR3 region has 17 residues. Germline CDR1 and CDR2: SGHDN and FVKESK. The CDR3 DNA reads TGTGCCAGCAGCCAAGGCTTAAGGGGCCGTGAAAACACTGAAGCTTTCTTT. Translation gives CASSQGLRGRENTEAFF.

J is TRBJ1-1 and V is TRBV11-2; D unclear. Trimming took off 0 bases at V and 8 bases at J, with 10 bases between the two ends. The CDR3 is made up of 13 amino acids. Germline V CDR1 and CDR2: SGHAT, FQNNGV. CDR3 bases: TGTGCCAGCAGCTTAGATCCCCGGAGAGAAGCTTTCTTT. Translation gives CASSLDPRREAFF.

This clonotype was seen at least ten times. Written as DNA, the CDR3 is TGTGCCAGCAGCTTAGTCCCCAGGCCTAGCACAGATACGCAGTATTTT. It codes for CASSLVPRPSTDTQYF. The chain employs TRBV7-9 and TRBJ2-3, with unresolved D. Germline V gives CDR1 SEHNR, CDR2 FQNEAQ (reference sequence). This CDR3 has 16 residues. V was trimmed by 1 base and J by 0 bases, leaving 11 bases between them.

In its sample, this clonotype was seen many times. This chain connects TRBV5-5 to TRBJ1-1; D call uncertain. The CDR3 consists of 14 residues. Trimming shortened V by 0 bases and J by 6 bases, and 12 bases separated the two germline ends. Germline CDR1 SGHKS, CDR2 YYEKEE (reference sequence). The CDR3 nucleotides are TGTGCCAGCAGCTTGGGACACCGGGTGTCTGAAGCTTTCTTT. This gives the protein CASSLGHRVSEAFF.

This clonotype was seen ten or more times. The CDR3: CASSQGGTGWQFF. The DNA for the CDR3 is TGTGCCAGCAGCCAAGGGGGGACAGGGTGGCAGTTCTTC. V and J are TRBV3-1 and TRBJ2-1, with 9 bases fitting TRBD1. The CDR3 totals 13 residues. Germline V lookup: CDR1 LGHDT, CDR2 YNNKEL (reference sequence). Germline trimming cut 1 base from V and 12 bases from J; bases unmatched to any gene: 4.

This clonotype was observed at least ten times. V and J are TRBV20-1 and TRBJ2-3, with TRBD2 matching over 7 bases. The CDR3 contains 14 residues. After removal of 1 base from V and 4 bases from J, the junction contained 5 bases not matched to a gene. Germline CDR1 DFQATT, CDR2 SNEGSKA (reference sequence). The CDR3 region is CSARGGRGADTQYF. CDR3 coding DNA: TGCAGTGCTAGAGGGGGCCGGGGGGCAGATACGCAGTATTTT.

This clonotype was found a few times. The chain links TRBV7-2 to TRBJ2-5; no clear D gene. Germline CDR1 and CDR2: SGHTA and FQGNSA. The V end lost 2 bases, the J end lost 6 bases, and 13 bases lay between the germline ends. The CDR3 covers 14 residues. CDR3 residues: CASSLPLTLKTQYF. In DNA, the CDR3 is TGTGCCAGCAGCTTACCGTTAACGTTGAAGACCCAGTACTTC.

This clonotype was seen many times. At one end, the junction sequence differs from germline, possibly due to a read error. V gene TRBV7-7 combines with J gene TRBJ2-5; TRBD1 matches at 12 bases. Looked up from germline, CDR1 is SSHAT and CDR2 is FNYEAQ (reference sequence). There are 16 residues in the CDR3. Here the CDR3 reads CASSLEGQGAQETQYF. CDR3 sequence (DNA): TGTGCTAGCAGCTTAGAGGGACAGGGGGCTCAAGAGACCCAGTACTTC. The full variable domain, with the rest looked up from reference TRBV7-7 and TRBJ2-5, is GAGVSQSPRYKVTKRGQDVTLRCDPISSHATLYWYQQALGQGPEFLTYFNYEAQPDKSGLPSDRFSAERPEGSISTLTIQRTEQRDSAMYRCASSLEGQGAQETQYFGPGTRLLVL.

This clonotype occurred many times. The chain has TRBV6-2 or TRBV6-3 and TRBJ1-2; TRBD1 is a possible D gene (6 bases). This CDR3 has 15 amino acids. The germline V gene encodes CDR1 MNHEY and CDR2 SVGEGT. V lost 10 bases and J 4 bases, leaving 22 bases between the germline ends. The CDR3 sequence: CATLNGQRSIYGYTF. CDR3 DNA: TGTGCCACCCTAAATGGACAGAGATCGATCTATGGCTACACCTTC.

This clonotype was counted between two and nine times. This rearrangement joins TRBV11-2 to TRBJ2-5; no reliable D call. CDR1 and CDR2 (germline): SGHAT, FQNNGV. There are 14 residues in the CDR3. Trimming took off 2 bases at V and 1 base at J, with 8 bases between the two ends. This CDR3 is CASSLFLGQETQYF. The CDR3 region has the DNA TGTGCCAGCAGCTTATTCCTGGGCCAAGAGACCCAGTACTTC.

Ten or more counts support this clonotype. V usage is TRBV4-3 and J usage is TRBJ1-5, with D perhaps TRBD1 (5 bases). V was pared by 0 bases and J by 3 bases, with 9 bases between. Germline V gives CDR1 LGHNA, CDR2 YSLEER. This CDR3 spans 15 amino acids. CDR3 loop: CASSQDWGSNQPQHF. The CDR3 bases are TGCGCCAGCAGCCAAGATTGGGGCTCCAATCAGCCCCAGCATTTT.

This clonotype has ten or more counts. V usage is TRBV29-1 and J usage is TRBJ1-1; unclear D gene. In germline, CDR1 is SQVTM, CDR2 ANQGSEA. V lost 6 bases, J lost 4 bases, and 21 bases lay in between. The CDR3 contains 15 residues. CDR3 DNA sequence: TGCAGCGTCCAAGGCTCGACAAAGAAGGGCACTGAAGCTTTCTTT. Residues: CSVQGSTKKGTEAFF.

In this sample, this clonotype turned up many times. The chain has TRBV5-6 and TRBJ2-5; the D gene is possibly TRBD1 (7 bases). V was cut by 0 bases and J by 6 bases, with 12 bases left in between. Germline CDR1 and CDR2: SGHDT and YYEEEE. This CDR3 is 14 amino acids long. The CDR3 DNA reads TGTGCCAGCAGCTTGGGGCAGGGGGGTAAGACCCAGTACTTC. Amino acid sequence: CASSLGQGGKTQYF.

This chain uses TRBV21-1 with TRBJ2-4; the DNA was not compared with TRBD2, the D call given in the table. TRBV21-1 represents a pseudogene. The CDR3 loop spans 15 amino acids. In nucleotides, the CDR3 is TGTGCCAGCAGCAAACCCTGGGGAACGGAGGGGATTCAGTACTTC. Translated, it gives CASSKPWGTEGIQYF.

This clonotype was detected ten times or more. Here the CDR3 DNA reads TGTGCCAGCAGCGGAGCGGTCCTGTACCAAGAGACCCAGTACTTC. Translating gives CASSGAVLYQETQYF. V and J are TRBV7-6 and TRBJ2-5; maybe TRBD2 (5 bases). Trimming stripped 5 bases from V and 0 bases from J, with 13 bases between. Germline-derived CDR1 and CDR2 are SGHVS and FNYEAQ. The CDR3 length is 15 residues. Variable domain in full (rest from reference TRBV7-6 and TRBJ2-5): GAGVSQSPRYKVTKRGQDVALRCDPISGHVSLYWYRQALGQGPEFLTYFNYEAQQDKSGLPNDRFSAERPEGSISTLTIQRTEQRDSAMYRCASSGAVLYQETQYFGPGTRLLVL.

This clonotype was picked up many times. This chain links TRBV12-3 or TRBV12-4 with TRBJ2-3; no clear D. The CDR3 covers 11 residues. V shed 6 bases and J shed 8 bases, with 9 bases lying between them. The CDR3 region is CASRLGGTQYF. The CDR3 DNA follows: TGTGCCAGCAGGCTAGGCGGTACGCAGTATTTT.

This clonotype has a count of ten or more. V is TRBV7-2 and J is TRBJ2-1; TRBD1 matches at 10 bases. Trimming at V came to 4 bases and at J to 4 bases, leaving 7 bases not matched to a gene. The CDR3 contains 16 residues. The germline gives CDR1 SGHTA, CDR2 FQGNSA. The CDR3 region has the DNA TGTGCCAGCAGCTCTACCGGGACAGGGGTGTACAATGAGCAGTTCTTC. Its translation is CASSSTGTGVYNEQFF.

This clonotype was counted between two and nine times. V and J are TRBV20-1 and TRBJ2-3; TRBD1 might be the D (6 bases). Trimming removed 5 bases at V and 8 bases at J, with 14 bases between. Germline CDR1 DFQATT, CDR2 SNEGSKA (reference sequence). CDR3 size: 12 residues. The DNA of the CDR3 is TGCAGTGCTGCCCAGTCAGGGGCTACGCAGTATTTT. As protein: CSAAQSGATQYF.

In this sample, this clonotype turned up many times. V usage is TRBV7-2 and J usage is TRBJ2-6; D is unresolved. The CDR3 consists of 13 residues. The germline V gene has CDR1 SGHTA and CDR2 FQGNSA. V lost 5 bases and J 2 bases, leaving 4 bases between the germline ends. The CDR3 sequence is CASSEAGANVLTF. The DNA for the CDR3 is TGTGCCAGCAGCGAGGCTGGGGCCAACGTCCTGACTTTC.

This clonotype was seen many times. The chain uses TRBV12-3 or TRBV12-4 and TRBJ1-5; 7 bases are a match to TRBD1. J lost 7 bases, V lost 6 bases, and 6 bases had no gene match. This CDR3 is 13 amino acids long. The CDR3 DNA reads as TGTGCCAGCAGCCCCGACAGGGCGCAGCCCCAGCATTTT. This encodes CASSPDRAQPQHF.